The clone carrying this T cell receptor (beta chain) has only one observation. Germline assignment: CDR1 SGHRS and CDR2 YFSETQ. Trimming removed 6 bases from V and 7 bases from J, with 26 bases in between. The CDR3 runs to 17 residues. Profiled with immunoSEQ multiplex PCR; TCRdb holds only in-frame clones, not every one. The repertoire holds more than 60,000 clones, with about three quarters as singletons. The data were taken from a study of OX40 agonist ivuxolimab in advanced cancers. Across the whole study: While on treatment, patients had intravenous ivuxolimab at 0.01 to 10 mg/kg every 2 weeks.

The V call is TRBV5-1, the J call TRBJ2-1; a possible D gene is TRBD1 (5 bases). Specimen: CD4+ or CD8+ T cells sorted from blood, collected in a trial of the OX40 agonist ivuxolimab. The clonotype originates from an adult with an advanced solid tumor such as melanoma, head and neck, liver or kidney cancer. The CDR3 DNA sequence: TGCGCCAGCAAGGGGTCCCAGCCGAGCGCCCAAAAAAATGAGCAGTTCTTC. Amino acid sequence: CASKGSQPSAQKNEQFF.